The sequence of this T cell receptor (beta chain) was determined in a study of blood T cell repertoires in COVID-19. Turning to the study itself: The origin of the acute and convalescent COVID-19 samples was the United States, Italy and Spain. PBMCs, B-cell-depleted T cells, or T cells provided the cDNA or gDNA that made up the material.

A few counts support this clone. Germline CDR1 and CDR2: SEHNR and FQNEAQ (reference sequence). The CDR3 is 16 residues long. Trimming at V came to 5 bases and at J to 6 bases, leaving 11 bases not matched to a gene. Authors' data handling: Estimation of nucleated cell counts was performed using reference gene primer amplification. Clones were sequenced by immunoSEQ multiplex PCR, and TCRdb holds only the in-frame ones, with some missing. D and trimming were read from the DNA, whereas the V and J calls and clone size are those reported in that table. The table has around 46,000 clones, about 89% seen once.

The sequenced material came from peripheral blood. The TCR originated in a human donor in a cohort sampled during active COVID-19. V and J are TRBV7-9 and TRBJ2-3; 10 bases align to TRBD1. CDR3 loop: CASSDAGTGVVDTQYF. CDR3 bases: TGTGCCAGCAGCGACGCCGGGACAGGGGTCGTTGATACGCAGTATTTT.